The 31 T cell receptor beta chains below come from one sample, sequenced in a study of neurological immune-mediated disorders. TCRdb reprocessed the 5' RACE reads with MiXCR, giving one entry per CDR3 protein. Among about 74,000 distinct CDR3 sequences listed, around 5.2% were seen once. The material sequenced was PBMCs. The receptors shown here come from a man between 18 and 29 years old with multiple sclerosis.

This clonotype was seen at least ten times. The chain is built from TRBV29-1 and TRBJ2-1; the match to TRBD2 covers 7 bases. The CDR3 length is 15 residues. Germline assignment: CDR1 SQVTM and CDR2 ANQGSEA. The V and J ends lost 8 bases and 0 bases, in that order; junction bases with no gene match: 10. The CDR3 sequence is CSLRGSGPSYNEQFF. The CDR3 DNA reads as TGCAGCCTGAGGGGTAGCGGGCCCTCCTACAATGAGCAGTTCTTC.

In this sample, this clonotype turned up many times. This chain joins TRBV12-3 or TRBV12-4 and TRBJ2-1; perhaps TRBD1 as D (5 bases). V lost 3 bases to trimming and J lost 6 bases, with 12 bases between them. The CDR3 length is 14 residues. CDR3 protein: CASSFGARINEQFF. CDR3 nucleotide sequence: TGTGCCAGCAGTTTTGGGGCCCGGATCAATGAGCAGTTCTTC.

This clonotype appeared many times. This rearrangement joins TRBV5-1 to TRBJ2-1, with 8 bases identical to TRBD2. Germline assignment: CDR1 SGHRS and CDR2 YFSETQ. With 5 bases clipped from V and 4 bases from J, the junction kept 8 bases outside the gene matches. The CDR3 extends over 15 amino acids. The CDR3, as DNA: TGCGCCAGCAGGACGAGCGGGGGCCAATACAATGAGCAGTTCTTC. Translated, it gives CASRTSGGQYNEQFF.

This clonotype was found many times. V usage is TRBV20-1 and J usage is TRBJ2-3; TRBD1 might be the D (6 bases). The V and J ends lost 3 bases and 7 bases respectively, with 23 bases between them. The CDR3 loop spans 16 amino acids. Germline loops: CDR1 DFQATT, CDR2 SNEGSKA (reference sequence). The CDR3 DNA reads TGCAGTGCTAGTGCGACCGGGACACCTTGGGAATATACGCAGTATTTT. Its translation: CSASATGTPWEYTQYF.

This clonotype has a count of ten or more. The chain employs TRBV7-8 and TRBJ2-2; no reliable D call. Trimming took off 1 base at V and 4 bases at J, with 1 base between the two ends. This CDR3 is built from 12 residues. Looked up from germline, CDR1 is SGHVS and CDR2 is FQNEAQ. CDR3 in amino acids: CASSLVTGELFF. The CDR3 region has the DNA TGTGCCAGCAGCTTAGTCACCGGGGAGCTGTTTTTT.

This clonotype was seen many times. V usage is TRBV20-1 and J usage is TRBJ2-1, with 13 positions matching TRBD2. Looked up from germline, CDR1 is DFQATT and CDR2 is SNEGSKA (reference sequence). This CDR3 has 16 amino acids. V lost 5 bases, J lost 11 bases, and 15 bases stayed unmatched. Written as DNA, the CDR3 is TGCAGTGCTCGTTTTACTAGCGGGGGGGATACAATGAAGCAGTTCTTC. Its protein is CSARFTSGGDTMKQFF.

This clonotype was seen at least ten times. The chain employs TRBV5-5 and TRBJ2-3; D remains ambiguous. CDR3 length equals 16 residues. Trimming left V 4 bases short and J 6 bases short, with 21 bases between. Germline assignment: CDR1 SGHKS and CDR2 YYEKEE (reference sequence). The CDR3 loop is CASSPPPPLLLDTQYF. The CDR3 DNA reads TGTGCCAGCAGCCCCCCGCCTCCCCTGTTGTTGGATACGCAGTATTTT.

In this sample, this clonotype turned up many times. V is TRBV29-1 and J is TRBJ2-2; D is perhaps TRBD1 or TRBD2 (5 bases each). This CDR3 spans 13 amino acids. Trimming shortened V by 6 bases and J by 5 bases, and 13 bases separated the two germline ends. Germline assignment: CDR1 SQVTM and CDR2 ANQGSEA. CDR3 residues: CSVGRLGTGELFF. The CDR3 DNA reads as TGCAGCGTGGGACGCCTCGGGACCGGGGAGCTGTTTTTT.

In its sample, this clonotype was seen many times. This chain links TRBV24-1 with TRBJ2-1; D gene uncertain. CDR3 size: 14 residues. Germline V gene data show CDR1 as KGHDR and CDR2 as SFDVKD. Trimming pared 4 bases from V and 6 bases from J, leaving 12 bases between. CDR3 loop: CATSEPGRSNEQFF. The CDR3 DNA is TGTGCCACCAGTGAGCCCGGCCGATCCAATGAGCAGTTCTTC.

This clonotype was detected many times. The chain carries TRBV29-1 and TRBJ1-2; D gene unclear. Germline V gives CDR1 SQVTM, CDR2 ANQGSEA. With 2 bases removed from V and 0 bases from J, the gap between germline ends came to 7 bases. This CDR3 is built from 13 residues. The CDR3 DNA sequence: TGCAGCGTTGAACCTCCAGCTAACTATGGCTACACCTTC. Protein sequence: CSVEPPANYGYTF.

Many counts were recorded for this clonotype. The chain is built from TRBV7-3 and TRBJ2-2; D is unclear. The CDR3 has 15 amino acids. V was pared by 5 bases and J by 4 bases, with 14 bases between. The germline gives CDR1 SGHTA, CDR2 FQGTGA. The CDR3 region is CASSPVLSGTGELFF. In nucleotides, the CDR3 is TGTGCCAGCAGCCCCGTTCTGTCTGGCACCGGGGAGCTGTTTTTT.

This clonotype has ten or more counts. The J gene is TRBJ1-1, the V gene TRBV20-1, with no clear D. The CDR3 is 15 amino acids. Trimming took 2 bases from V and 0 from J, leaving 13 bases between them. Germline loops: CDR1 DFQATT, CDR2 SNEGSKA (reference sequence). CDR3 sequence (DNA): TGCAGTGCTAGACCCCCCGGGTCCATGAACACTGAAGCTTTCTTT. Translating gives CSARPPGSMNTEAFF.

There are many counts of this clonotype. The CDR3 does not end in the conserved phenylalanine or tryptophan, so this is likely a read error. V usage is TRBV7-9 and J usage is TRBJ2-7; a possible D gene is TRBD2 (6 bases). This CDR3 contains 15 residues. Germline V gene data show CDR1 as SEHNR and CDR2 as FQNEAQ (reference sequence). V dropped 2 bases and J dropped 4 bases, with 15 bases sitting between them. The CDR3 is CASSLSTSWRYEQYN. CDR3 nucleotides: TGTGCCAGCAGCTTATCGACTAGTTGGAGATACGAGCAGTACAAC.

This clonotype came up many times. The V and J genes are TRBV9 and TRBJ2-1; 10 positions agree with TRBD2. Germline trimming cut 3 bases from V and 1 base from J; bases unmatched to any gene: 4. The CDR3 contains 16 residues. Germline lookup yields CDR1 SGDLS and CDR2 YYNGEE. The DNA of the CDR3 is TGTGCCAGCAGCGAAAGCGGGAGGGCATCCTACAATGAGCAGTTCTTC. It translates to CASSESGRASYNEQFF.

This clonotype was recorded many times. V and J are TRBV29-1 and TRBJ2-7; perhaps TRBD2 as D (5 bases). V was clipped by 6 bases and J by 3 bases, with 12 bases between them. The CDR3 is 12 residues long. CDR1 and CDR2 from the germline V gene are SQVTM and ANQGSEA. CDR3: CSVVLGDYEQYF. CDR3 DNA sequence: TGCAGCGTCGTACTAGGAGACTACGAGCAGTACTTC.

Points on this clonotype: Given a much more abundant clone one base away, this may be a read error. This chain joins TRBV29-1 and TRBJ2-2, with D possibly TRBD2 on 5 matching bases. Deletions cut 6 bases from V and 4 bases from J, with 12 bases between. This CDR3 contains 13 residues. The V gene's germline CDR1 is SQVTM and CDR2 ANQGSEA. The CDR3 sequence: CSVMDWSTGELFF. The CDR3 nucleotides read TGCAGCGTGATGGACTGGAGCACCGGGGAGCTGTTTTTT.

This clonotype was detected ten times or more. This chain links TRBV7-2 with TRBJ2-4, with 13 positions matching TRBD2. J was trimmed by 0 bases and V by 4 bases; bases with no gene match: 6. The CDR3 contains 18 residues. CDR1 SGHTA and CDR2 FQGNSA come from the germline V gene. The CDR3 reads CASSSRRTSGRAKNIQYF. The DNA of the CDR3 is TGTGCCAGCAGCTCTCGAAGGACTAGCGGGAGAGCCAAAAACATTCAGTACTTC.

This clonotype was counted ten times or more. The J gene is TRBJ2-3, the V gene TRBV10-2; TRBD2 aligns across 7 bases. The CDR3 has 16 residues. J gave up 1 base and V 1 base, and 5 bases lay outside the gene matches. Per the germline V gene, CDR1 is WSHSY and CDR2 is SAAADI. The CDR3 loop reads CASSELASGGTDTQYF. In nucleotides, the CDR3 is TGCGCCAGCAGTGAGTTGGCTAGCGGAGGCACAGATACGCAGTATTTT.

This clonotype has at least ten counts. The chain joins TRBV6-5 to TRBJ1-3, with D perhaps matching TRBD1 (6 bases). This CDR3 comprises 15 residues. Germline CDR1 and CDR2: MNHEY and SVGAGI. Trimming cost V 6 bases and J 0 bases, with 12 bases left between them. CDR3 loop: CASRSDRRSGNTIYF. CDR3 nucleotides: TGTGCCAGCAGGTCCGACAGGCGCTCTGGAAACACCATATATTTT.

This clonotype was recorded many times. CDR3 protein: CASSFPRTGTGLEAFF. Here the CDR3 DNA reads TGTGCCAGCAGCTTCCCTCGTACTGGGACAGGCCTTGAAGCTTTCTTT. The rearrangement links TRBV7-2 to TRBJ1-1, with 8 bases that match TRBD1. V gave up 3 bases and J gave up 7 bases; unmatched junction bases: 13. There are 16 residues in the CDR3. Germline V gene data show CDR1 as SGHTA and CDR2 as FQGNSA.

This clonotype was seen many times. J is TRBJ2-7 and V is TRBV20-1, with 11 bases aligning to TRBD1. With V trimmed by 3 bases and J by 6 bases, 4 bases remained unmatched. Germline loops: CDR1 DFQATT, CDR2 SNEGSKA (reference sequence). This CDR3 comprises 13 residues. The CDR3 DNA reads TGCAGTGCTAGGGGGACAGGGGGTCTCGAGCAGTACTTC. This gives the protein CSARGTGGLEQYF.

The table lists this clonotype with a few counts. This could be a read error, since a much larger clone is one nucleotide away. CDR3 region: CSAAGIPRTLLF. The DNA of the CDR3 is TGCAGTGCTGCGGGAATTCCAAGGACCCTGCTCTTC. This chain uses TRBV20-1 with TRBJ2-1, with D perhaps TRBD2 (6 bases). Germline loops: CDR1 DFQATT, CDR2 SNEGSKA (reference sequence). The CDR3 spans 12 residues.

This clonotype was counted only a few times. V gene TRBV3-1 combines with J gene TRBJ2-3, with a tentative D call TRBD2 (6 bases). The germline V gene has CDR1 LGHDT and CDR2 YNNKEL (reference sequence). Trimming removed 4 bases at V and 4 bases at J, with 18 bases between. The CDR3 runs to 16 residues. CDR3 protein: CASSLGGGYDPDTQYF. As DNA, the CDR3 is TGTGCCAGCAGCCTTGGTGGGGGGTATGACCCAGATACGCAGTATTTT.

In this sample, this clonotype turned up many times. This chain uses TRBV27 with TRBJ1-4, with 7 bases lining up with TRBD1. Unmatched junction bases numbered 7, after V lost 7 bases and J lost 8 bases. Germline values: CDR1 MNHEY, CDR2 SMNVEV (reference sequence). CDR3 length equals 13 residues. For the CDR3, the DNA is TGTGCCAGCACCAGGCAGGGGGGGGAAAAACTGTTTTTT. It yields the protein CASTRQGGEKLFF.

This clonotype was recorded many times. This chain uses TRBV20-1 with TRBJ1-4, with TRBD1 identical over 7 bases. Germline values: CDR1 DFQATT, CDR2 SNEGSKA (reference sequence). The CDR3 consists of 14 residues. Losses at the gene ends were 6 bases for V and 1 base for J; bases not matched to a gene: 5. CDR3 bases: TGCAGTGCGATCCGGACAGGAACTAATGAAAAACTGTTTTTT. Translated, it gives CSAIRTGTNEKLFF.

This clonotype showed up many times. V usage is TRBV9 and J usage is TRBJ2-7, with TRBD2 as a possible D gene (6 bases). This CDR3 contains 15 residues. The germline V and J ends were trimmed by 4 bases and 2 bases, with 16 bases remaining between them. CDR1 is SGDLS, CDR2 YYNGEE, per germline. The CDR3 sequence is CASSWGLAETYEQYF. The CDR3 DNA reads as TGTGCCAGCAGCTGGGGACTGGCCGAAACCTACGAGCAGTACTTC. Looking up the rest from reference TRBV9 and TRBJ2-7 gives the full variable domain: DSGVTQTPKHLITATGQRVTLRCSPRSGDLSVYWYQQSLDQGLQFLIQYYNGEERAKGNILERFSAQQFPDLHSELNLSSLELGDSALYFCASSWGLAETYEQYFGPGTRLTVT.

The genes are TRBV18 and TRBJ2-7; 7 bases are shared with TRBD1. The trim removed 3 bases at V and 7 bases at J, leaving 9 bases unmatched. CDR1 and CDR2 (germline): KGHSH, LQKENI. The CDR3 is 14 amino acids. CDR3 nucleotide sequence: TGTGCCAGCTCACCCGCACAGGGGCGAGGTGAGCAGTACTTC. Protein product: CASSPAQGRGEQYF.

Ten or more counts support this clonotype. The chain is built from TRBV12-3 or TRBV12-4 and TRBJ1-1; 10 nucleotides match TRBD1. This CDR3 has 14 residues. Germline trimming cut 5 bases from V and 1 base from J; bases unmatched to any gene: 1. Written as DNA, the CDR3 is TGTGCCAGCAGTGGACAGGGGGGGAACACTGAAGCTTTCTTT. Translated: CASSGQGGNTEAFF.

This clonotype was seen ten or more times. In DNA, the CDR3 is TGCAGTGCTAGTAGAGAGAACACTGAAGCTTTCTTT. This gives the protein CSASRENTEAFF. This chain joins TRBV20-1 and TRBJ1-1; no clear D gene. This CDR3 is built from 12 residues. Trimming took 3 bases from V and 1 from J, leaving 6 bases between them. From germline, CDR1 is DFQATT and CDR2 SNEGSKA (reference sequence).

Ten or more counts support this clonotype. The chain is built from TRBV6-5 and TRBJ2-1; 8 bases line up with TRBD2. The CDR3 totals 14 residues. Looked up from germline, CDR1 is MNHEY and CDR2 is SVGAGI. The ends lost 4 bases at V and 8 bases at J; junction bases unmatched: 7. The CDR3 reads CASSWQRERDEQFF. The CDR3 region has the DNA TGTGCCAGCAGTTGGCAGCGGGAGAGAGATGAGCAGTTCTTC.

This clonotype was seen repeatedly, ten times or more. The rearrangement uses TRBV24-1 and TRBJ1-2; the D gene is possibly TRBD1 (5 bases). Per germline, CDR1 KGHDR and CDR2 SFDVKD. The CDR3 is 15 amino acids. V was trimmed by 0 bases and J by 3 bases, leaving 10 bases between them. The CDR3 coding sequence is TGTGCCACCAGTGATTTGCAGGGAGGGGACTATGGCTACACCTTC. It specifies CATSDLQGGDYGYTF.